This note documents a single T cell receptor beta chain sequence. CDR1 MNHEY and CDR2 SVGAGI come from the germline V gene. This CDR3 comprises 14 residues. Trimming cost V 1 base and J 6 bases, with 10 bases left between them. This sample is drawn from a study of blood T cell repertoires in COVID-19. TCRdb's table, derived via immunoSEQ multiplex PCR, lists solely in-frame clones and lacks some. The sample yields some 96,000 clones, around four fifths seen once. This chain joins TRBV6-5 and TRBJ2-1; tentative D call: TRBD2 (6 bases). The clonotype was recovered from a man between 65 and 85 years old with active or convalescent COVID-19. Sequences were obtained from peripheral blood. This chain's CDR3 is CASSYWGTANEQFF. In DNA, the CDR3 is TGTGCCAGCAGTTACTGGGGGACTGCCAATGAGCAGTTCTTC.